Detailed here is one T cell receptor beta chain. Its antigen remains unknown. The CDR3 goes on 3 residues after the read ends, and that part is filled in from the germline J gene. Sequencing used immunoSEQ multiplex PCR; TCRdb keeps in-frame clones, though not all of them. Recorded for this sample: over 30,000 clones. The CDR3 is made up of 14 amino acids. Germline CDR1 and CDR2: LNHDA and SQIVND (reference sequence). V was shortened by 3 bases and J by 2 bases, with 8 bases between the two germline ends. This specimen belongs to a study of T cells in women clearing cervical HPV infection. In the study overall: Only a few women had HLA typing results available.

Study-wide results and caveats: Timing of associations relative to infection is unclear; T-cell subsets were not isolated. Combining TCR richness with V gene abundances gave approximately 0.8 AUC.

The V gene is TRBV19, the J gene TRBJ1-5; D uncertain. This clonotype was sampled from a woman between 18 and 70 years old with a cervical HPV16 infection that either progressed to CIN3+ or cleared (not recorded which). Sequenced material: blood buffy coat. The covered CDR3 bases are TGTGCCAGTAGTATCGGGTCCCGCAATCAGCCC. Protein product: CASSIGSRNQP. The complete CDR3 protein is CASSIGSRNQPQHF. The variable domain in full, with the rest retrieved from reference TRBV19 and TRBJ1-5, is DGGITQSPKYLFRKEGQNVTLSCEQNLNHDAMYWYRQDPGQGLRLIYYSQIVNDFQKGDIAEGYSVSREKKESFPLTVTSAQKNPTAFYLCASSIGSRNQPQHFGDGTRLSIL.